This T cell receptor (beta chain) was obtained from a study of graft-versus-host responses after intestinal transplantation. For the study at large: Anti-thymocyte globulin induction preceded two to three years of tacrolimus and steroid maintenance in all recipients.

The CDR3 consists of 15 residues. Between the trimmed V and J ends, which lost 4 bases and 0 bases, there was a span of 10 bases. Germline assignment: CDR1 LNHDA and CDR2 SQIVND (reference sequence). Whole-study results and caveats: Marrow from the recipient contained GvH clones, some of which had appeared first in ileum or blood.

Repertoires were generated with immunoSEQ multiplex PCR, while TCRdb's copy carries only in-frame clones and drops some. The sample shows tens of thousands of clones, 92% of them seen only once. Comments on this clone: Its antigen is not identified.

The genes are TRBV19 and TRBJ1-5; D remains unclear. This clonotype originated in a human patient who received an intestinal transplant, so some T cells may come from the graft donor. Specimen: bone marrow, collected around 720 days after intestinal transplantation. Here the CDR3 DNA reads TGTGCCAGTAGTAAACAGAGGTATAGCAATCAGCCCCAGCATTTT. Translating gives CASSKQRYSNQPQHF.